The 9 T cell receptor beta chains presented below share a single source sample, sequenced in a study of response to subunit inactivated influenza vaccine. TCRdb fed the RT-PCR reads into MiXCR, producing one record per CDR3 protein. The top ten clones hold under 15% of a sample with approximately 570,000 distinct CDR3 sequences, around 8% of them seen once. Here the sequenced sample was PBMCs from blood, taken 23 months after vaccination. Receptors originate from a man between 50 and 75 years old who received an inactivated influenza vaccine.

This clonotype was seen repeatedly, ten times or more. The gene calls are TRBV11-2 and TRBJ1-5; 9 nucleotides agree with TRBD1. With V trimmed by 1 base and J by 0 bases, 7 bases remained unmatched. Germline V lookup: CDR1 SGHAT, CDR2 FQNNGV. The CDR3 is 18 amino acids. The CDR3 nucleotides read TGTGCCAGCAGCTTAGGTGGGACAGGGTCCTATAGCAATCAGCCCCAGCATTTT. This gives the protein CASSLGGTGSYSNQPQHF.

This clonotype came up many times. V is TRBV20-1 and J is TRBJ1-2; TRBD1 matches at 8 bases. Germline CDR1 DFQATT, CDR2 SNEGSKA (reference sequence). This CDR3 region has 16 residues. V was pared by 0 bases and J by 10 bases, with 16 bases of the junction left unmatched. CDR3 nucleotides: TGCAGTGCTAGAGATCTGCCGGGACAGGAGAGCTTCGACTACACCTTC. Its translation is CSARDLPGQESFDYTF.

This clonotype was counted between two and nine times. CDR3 nucleotides: TGTGCCAGCAGTTTATTGGTCCGACCCACAGATACGCAGTATTTT. Protein: CASSLLVRPTDTQYF. This chain uses TRBV27 with TRBJ2-3; D not resolved. The CDR3 is 15 residues long. Germline CDR1 and CDR2: MNHEY and SMNVEV (reference sequence). V lost 1 base and J 2 bases, leaving 10 bases between the germline ends.

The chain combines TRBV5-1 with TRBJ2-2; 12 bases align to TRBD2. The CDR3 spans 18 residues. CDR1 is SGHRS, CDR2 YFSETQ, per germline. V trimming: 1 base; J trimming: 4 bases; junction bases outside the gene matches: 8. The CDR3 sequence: CASSLSPLAGGTTGELFF. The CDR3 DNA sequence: TGCGCCAGCAGCTTGTCGCCTCTAGCGGGAGGGACCACCGGGGAGCTGTTTTTT. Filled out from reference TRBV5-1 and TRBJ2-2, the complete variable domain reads KAGVTQTPRYLIKTRGQQVTLSCSPISGHRSVSWYQQTPGQGLQFLFEYFSETQRNKGNFPGRFSGRQFSNSRSEMNVSTLELGDSALYLCASSLSPLAGGTTGELFFGEGSRLTVL.

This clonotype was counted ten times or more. This CDR3 is CSVYDSGAPTEQFF. For the CDR3, the DNA is TGCAGCGTCTACGACAGTGGAGCCCCAACAGAGCAGTTCTTC. The chain recombines TRBV29-1 with TRBJ2-1; a possible D gene is TRBD1 (5 bases). This CDR3 spans 14 amino acids. The germline V gene encodes CDR1 SQVTM and CDR2 ANQGSEA. Trimming took off 6 bases at V and 10 bases at J, with 22 bases between the two ends.

The chain's CDR3 is CASRSRVSEAFF. The CDR3 DNA is TGTGCCAGCAGATCGAGGGTGTCTGAAGCTTTCTTT. This rearrangement joins TRBV2 to TRBJ1-1; D is ambiguous. The V gene lost 6 bases and the J gene lost 6 bases, with 11 bases spanning the gap. The CDR3 is 12 amino acids. Germline lookup yields CDR1 SNHLY and CDR2 FYNNEI.

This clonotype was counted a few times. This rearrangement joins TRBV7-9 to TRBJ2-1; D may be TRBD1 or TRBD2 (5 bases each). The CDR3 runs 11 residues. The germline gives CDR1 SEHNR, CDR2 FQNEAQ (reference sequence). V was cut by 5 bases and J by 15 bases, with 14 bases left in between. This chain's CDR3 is CASSARGPGFF. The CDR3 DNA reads TGTGCCAGCAGCGCCCGGGGCCCAGGGTTCTTC.

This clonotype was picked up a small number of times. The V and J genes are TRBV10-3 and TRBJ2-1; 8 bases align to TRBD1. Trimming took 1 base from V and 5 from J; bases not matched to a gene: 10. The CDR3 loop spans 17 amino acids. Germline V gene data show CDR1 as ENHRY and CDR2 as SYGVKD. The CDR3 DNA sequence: TGTGCCATCAGTGAGTGGGGTCCCGGGACAGGCAACAATGAGCAGTTCTTC. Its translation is CAISEWGPGTGNNEQFF.

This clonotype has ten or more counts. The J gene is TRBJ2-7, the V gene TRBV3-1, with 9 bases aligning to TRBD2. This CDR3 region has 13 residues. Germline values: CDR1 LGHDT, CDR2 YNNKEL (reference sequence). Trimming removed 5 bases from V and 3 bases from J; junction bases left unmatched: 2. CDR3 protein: CASSSGGIYEQYF. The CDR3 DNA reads TGTGCCAGCAGCAGCGGGGGGATCTACGAGCAGTACTTC.